This T cell receptor beta chain was profiled in a study of blood T cells in healthy people across ages. General study points: Investigators treated diversity estimates from one million T cells as underestimates. As age increased, TCR beta diversity per million T cells fell in a roughly linear fashion.

On this clonotype: The antigen is unknown.

This CDR3 contains 14 residues. From germline, CDR1 is LGHNA and CDR2 YNFKEQ. V shed 4 bases and J shed 2 bases, with 11 bases lying between them. Donors ranged from about 6 to 95 years old and were healthy Caucasians in Russia. The authors ran a second PCR of 7 to 11 cycles using a sample-barcoded 5' primer and a J-beta primer mix. TCRdb used MiXCR to reprocess the 5' RACE reads, holding one entry per CDR3 protein. The table has about 1.6 million distinct CDR3 sequences, roughly a third seen once. The V call is TRBV4-2, the J call TRBJ1-2; D not resolved. Sample: blood. The TCR was taken from a woman aged 25 to 39 in good health. The CDR3 is CASSPIDGNYGYTF. The DNA of the CDR3 is TGTGCCAGCAGCCCGATCGATGGAAACTATGGCTACACCTTC.